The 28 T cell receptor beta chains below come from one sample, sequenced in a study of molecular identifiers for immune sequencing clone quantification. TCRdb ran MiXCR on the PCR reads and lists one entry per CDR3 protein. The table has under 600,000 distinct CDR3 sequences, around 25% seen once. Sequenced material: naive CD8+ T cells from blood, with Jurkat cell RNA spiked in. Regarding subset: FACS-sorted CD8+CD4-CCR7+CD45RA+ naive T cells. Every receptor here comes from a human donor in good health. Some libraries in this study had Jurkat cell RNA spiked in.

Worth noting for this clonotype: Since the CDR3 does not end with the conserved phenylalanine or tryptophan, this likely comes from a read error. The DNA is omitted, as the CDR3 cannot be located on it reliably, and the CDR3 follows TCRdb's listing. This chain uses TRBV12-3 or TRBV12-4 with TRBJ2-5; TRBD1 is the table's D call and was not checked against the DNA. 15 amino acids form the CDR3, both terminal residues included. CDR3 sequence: CASIGGTGWQETQHL.

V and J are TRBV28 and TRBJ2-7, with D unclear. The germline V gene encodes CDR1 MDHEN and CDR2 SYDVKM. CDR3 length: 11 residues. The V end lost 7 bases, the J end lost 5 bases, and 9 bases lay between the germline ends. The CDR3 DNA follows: TGTGCCAGCACCCTTTACGACGAGCAGTACTTC. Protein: CASTLYDEQYF.

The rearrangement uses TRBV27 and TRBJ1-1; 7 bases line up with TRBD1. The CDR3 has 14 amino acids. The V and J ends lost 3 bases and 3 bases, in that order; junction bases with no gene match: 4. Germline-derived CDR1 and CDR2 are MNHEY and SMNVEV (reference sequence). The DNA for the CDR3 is TGTGCCAGCAGTTTGCTAGGGGGCTACACTGAAGCTTTCTTT. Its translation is CASSLLGGYTEAFF.

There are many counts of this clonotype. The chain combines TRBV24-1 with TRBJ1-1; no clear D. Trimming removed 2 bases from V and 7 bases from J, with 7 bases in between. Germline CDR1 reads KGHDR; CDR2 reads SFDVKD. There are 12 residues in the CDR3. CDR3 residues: CATSDSKREAFF. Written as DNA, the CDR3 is TGTGCCACCAGTGATTCAAAACGTGAAGCTTTCTTT.

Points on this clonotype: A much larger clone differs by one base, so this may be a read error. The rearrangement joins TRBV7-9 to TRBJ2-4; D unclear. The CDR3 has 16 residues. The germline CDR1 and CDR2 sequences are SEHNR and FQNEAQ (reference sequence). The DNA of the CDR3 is TGTGCCAGCAGCTTAATACCGATATTAGCCAAAGACATTCAGTACTTC. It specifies CASSLIPILAKDIQYF.

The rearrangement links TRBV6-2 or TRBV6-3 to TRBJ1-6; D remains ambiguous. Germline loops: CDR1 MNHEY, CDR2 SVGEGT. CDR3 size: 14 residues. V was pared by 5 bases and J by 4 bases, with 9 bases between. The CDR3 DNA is TGTGCCAGCAGTCGACGGGCATATAATTCACCCCTCCACTTT. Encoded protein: CASSRRAYNSPLHF.

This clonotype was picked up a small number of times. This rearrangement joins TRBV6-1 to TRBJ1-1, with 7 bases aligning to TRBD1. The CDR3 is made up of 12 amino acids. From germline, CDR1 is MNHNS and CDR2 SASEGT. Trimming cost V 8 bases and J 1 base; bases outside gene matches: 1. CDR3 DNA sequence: TGTGCCAGCGGGGACAGGAACACTGAAGCTTTCTTT. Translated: CASGDRNTEAFF.

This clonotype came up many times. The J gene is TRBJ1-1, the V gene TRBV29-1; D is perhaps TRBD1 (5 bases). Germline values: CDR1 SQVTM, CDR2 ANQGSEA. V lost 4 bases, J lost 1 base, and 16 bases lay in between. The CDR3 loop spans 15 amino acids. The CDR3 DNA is TGCAGCGTTGCCCACCCAAGGGGCGCGAACACTGAAGCTTTCTTT. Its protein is CSVAHPRGANTEAFF. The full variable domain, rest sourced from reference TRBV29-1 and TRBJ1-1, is SAVISQKPSRDICQRGTSLTIQCQVDSQVTMMFWYRQQPGQSLTLIATANQGSEATYESGFVIDKFPISRPNLTFSTLTVSNMSPEDSSIYLCSVAHPRGANTEAFFGQGTRLTVV.

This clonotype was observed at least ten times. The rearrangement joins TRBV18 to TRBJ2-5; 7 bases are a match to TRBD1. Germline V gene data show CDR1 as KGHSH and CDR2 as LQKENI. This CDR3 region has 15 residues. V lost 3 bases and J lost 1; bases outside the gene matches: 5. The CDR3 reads CASSPPGQVQETQYF. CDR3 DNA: TGTGCCAGCTCACCCCCCGGACAGGTCCAAGAGACCCAGTACTTC.

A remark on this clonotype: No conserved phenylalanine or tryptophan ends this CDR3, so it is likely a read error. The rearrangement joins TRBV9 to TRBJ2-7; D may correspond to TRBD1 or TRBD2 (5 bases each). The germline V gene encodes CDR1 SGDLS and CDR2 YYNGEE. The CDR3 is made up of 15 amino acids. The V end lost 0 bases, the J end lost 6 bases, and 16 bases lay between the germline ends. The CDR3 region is CASSVGVGVGAEQYS. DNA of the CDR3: TGTGCCAGCAGCGTAGGTGTGGGGGTAGGGGCCGAGCAGTACTCC.

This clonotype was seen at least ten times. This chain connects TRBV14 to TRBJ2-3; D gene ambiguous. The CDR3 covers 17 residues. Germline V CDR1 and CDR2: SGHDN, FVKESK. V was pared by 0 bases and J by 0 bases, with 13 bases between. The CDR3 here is CASSQDGRSASTDTQYF. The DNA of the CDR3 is TGTGCCAGCAGCCAAGATGGCAGGTCGGCTAGCACAGATACGCAGTATTTT.

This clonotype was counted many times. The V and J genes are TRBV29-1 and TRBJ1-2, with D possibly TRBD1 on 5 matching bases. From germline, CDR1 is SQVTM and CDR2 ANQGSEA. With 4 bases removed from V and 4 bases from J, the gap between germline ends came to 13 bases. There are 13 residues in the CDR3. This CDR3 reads CSVVGGESYGYTF. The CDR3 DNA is TGCAGCGTTGTTGGGGGAGAGTCCTATGGCTACACCTTC. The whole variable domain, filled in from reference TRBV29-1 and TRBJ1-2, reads SAVISQKPSRDICQRGTSLTIQCQVDSQVTMMFWYRQQPGQSLTLIATANQGSEATYESGFVIDKFPISRPNLTFSTLTVSNMSPEDSSIYLCSVVGGESYGYTFGSGTRLTVV.

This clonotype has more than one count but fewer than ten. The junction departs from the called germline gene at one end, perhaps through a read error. The DNA of the CDR3 is TGTGCCAGCAGTTTATCGCCGGGACAGGGGGCGAGGTCACTCCTCCACTTT. It specifies CASSLSPGQGARSLLHF. The chain has TRBV28 and TRBJ1-6; 12 positions match TRBD1. The CDR3 is 17 residues long. Per the germline V gene, CDR1 is MDHEN and CDR2 is SYDVKM.

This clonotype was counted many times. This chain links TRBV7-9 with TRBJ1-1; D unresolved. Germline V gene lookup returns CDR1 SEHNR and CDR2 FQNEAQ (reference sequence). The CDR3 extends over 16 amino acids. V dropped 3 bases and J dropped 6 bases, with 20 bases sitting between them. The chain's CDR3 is CASSLWGYGGWAEAFF. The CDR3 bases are TGTGCCAGCAGCTTGTGGGGATACGGCGGCTGGGCTGAAGCTTTCTTT.

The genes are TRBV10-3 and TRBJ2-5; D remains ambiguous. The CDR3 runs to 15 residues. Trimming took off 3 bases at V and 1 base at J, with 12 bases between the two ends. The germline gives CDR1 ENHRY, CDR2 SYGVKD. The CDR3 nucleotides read TGTGCCATCAGTGAACTGGGCGAGTTCCAAGAGACCCAGTACTTC. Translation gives CAISELGEFQETQYF.

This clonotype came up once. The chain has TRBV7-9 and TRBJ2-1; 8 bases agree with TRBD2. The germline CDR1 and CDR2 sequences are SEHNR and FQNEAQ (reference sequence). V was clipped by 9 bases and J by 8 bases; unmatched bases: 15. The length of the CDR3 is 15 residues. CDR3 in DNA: TGTGCCAGTAACGAGGCGCCTAGCGGGCAGGATGAGCAGTTCTTC. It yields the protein CASNEAPSGQDEQFF.

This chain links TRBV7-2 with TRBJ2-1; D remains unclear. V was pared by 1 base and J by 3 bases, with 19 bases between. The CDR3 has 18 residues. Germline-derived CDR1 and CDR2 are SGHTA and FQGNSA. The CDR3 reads CASSLVSAGEFFYNEQFF. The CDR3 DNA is TGTGCCAGCAGCTTAGTTTCAGCAGGAGAATTTTTCTACAATGAGCAGTTCTTC.

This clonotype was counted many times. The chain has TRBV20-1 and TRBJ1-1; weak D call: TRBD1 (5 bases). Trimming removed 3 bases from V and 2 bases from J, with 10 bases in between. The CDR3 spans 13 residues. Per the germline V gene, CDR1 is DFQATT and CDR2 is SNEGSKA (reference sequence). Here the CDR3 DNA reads TGCAGTGCTAGTCCTGACAGTAACACTGAAGCTTTCTTT. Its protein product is CSASPDSNTEAFF.

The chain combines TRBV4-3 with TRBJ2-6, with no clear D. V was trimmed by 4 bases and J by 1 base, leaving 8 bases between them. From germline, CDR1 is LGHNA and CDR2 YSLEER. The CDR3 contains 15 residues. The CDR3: CASSPFSSGANVLTF. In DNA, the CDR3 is TGCGCCAGCAGCCCTTTCTCTTCTGGGGCCAACGTCCTGACTTTC.

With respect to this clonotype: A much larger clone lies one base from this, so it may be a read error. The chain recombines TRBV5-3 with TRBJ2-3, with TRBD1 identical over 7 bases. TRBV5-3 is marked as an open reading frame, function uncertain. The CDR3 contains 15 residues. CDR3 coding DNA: TGTGCCAGCAGCTTGTATACAGGGGACACAGATACGCGGTATTTT. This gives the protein CASSLYTGDTDTRYF.

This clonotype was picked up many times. Written as DNA, the CDR3 is TGTGCCAGCCTTAGCGGGGACGCTAGCACAGATACGCAGTATTTT. It yields the protein CASLSGDASTDTQYF. J is TRBJ2-3 and V is TRBV27, with 8 bases fitting TRBD2. V lost 8 bases and J lost 0; bases outside the gene matches: 7. Germline V gives CDR1 MNHEY, CDR2 SMNVEV (reference sequence). CDR3 size: 15 residues.

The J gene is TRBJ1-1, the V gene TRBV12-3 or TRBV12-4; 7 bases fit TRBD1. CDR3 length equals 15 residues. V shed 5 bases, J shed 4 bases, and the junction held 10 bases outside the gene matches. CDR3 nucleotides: TGTGCCAGCAGTGTCCCAAGGACAGGCGTCACTGAAGCTTTCTTT. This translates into CASSVPRTGVTEAFF.

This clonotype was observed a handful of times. CDR3 region: CASLGPSGRTTDTQYF. The DNA of the CDR3 is TGTGCCAGTCTAGGCCCTAGCGGGAGGACAACAGATACGCAGTATTTT. This rearrangement joins TRBV12-3 or TRBV12-4 to TRBJ2-3, with 11 nucleotides matching TRBD2. The CDR3 extends over 16 amino acids. J gave up 3 bases and V 9 bases, and 11 bases lay outside the gene matches.

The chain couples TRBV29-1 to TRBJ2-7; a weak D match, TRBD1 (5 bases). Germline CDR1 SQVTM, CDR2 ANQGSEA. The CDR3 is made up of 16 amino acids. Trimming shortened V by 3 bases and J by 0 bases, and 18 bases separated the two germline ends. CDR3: CSVEVVHGQSSYEQYF. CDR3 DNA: TGCAGCGTTGAGGTGGTTCACGGACAAAGCTCCTACGAGCAGTACTTC.

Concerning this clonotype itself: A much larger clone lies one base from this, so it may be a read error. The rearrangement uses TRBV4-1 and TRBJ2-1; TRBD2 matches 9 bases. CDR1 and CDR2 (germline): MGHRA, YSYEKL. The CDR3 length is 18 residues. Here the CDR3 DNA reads TGCGCCAGCAGCCAAGATCGGCAGGCTAGCGGGGCGTACAGTGAGCAGTTCTTC. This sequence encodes CASSQDRQASGAYSEQFF.

Here the CDR3 reads CASSEPPGLRGEQYF. The CDR3 nucleotides are TGTGCCAGCTCCGAACCCCCGGGACTCAGGGGCGAGCAGTACTTC. The gene calls are TRBV27 and TRBJ2-7; D is possibly TRBD1 or TRBD2 (6 bases each). Germline V gene data show CDR1 as MNHEY and CDR2 as SMNVEV (reference sequence). V was clipped by 8 bases and J by 6 bases, with 23 bases between them. The CDR3 runs 15 residues.

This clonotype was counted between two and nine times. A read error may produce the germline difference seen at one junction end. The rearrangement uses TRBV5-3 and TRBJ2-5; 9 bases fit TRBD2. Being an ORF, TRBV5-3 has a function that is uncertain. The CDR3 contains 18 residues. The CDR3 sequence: CASSLAVLAGGPQETQYF. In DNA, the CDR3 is TGTGCCAGCAGCTTGGCCGTGTTGGCGGGAGGGCCTCAGGAGACCCAGTACTTC.

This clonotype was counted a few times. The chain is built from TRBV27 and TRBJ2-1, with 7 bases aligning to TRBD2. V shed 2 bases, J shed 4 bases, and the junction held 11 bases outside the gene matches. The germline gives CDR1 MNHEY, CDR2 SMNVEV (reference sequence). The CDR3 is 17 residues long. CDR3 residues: CASSLRVAGPDYNEQFF. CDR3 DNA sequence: TGTGCCAGCAGTTTAAGGGTAGCGGGCCCAGATTACAATGAGCAGTTCTTC.